This T cell receptor (beta chain) was sequenced during a study of spatial heterogeneity in lung cancer. The overall study: A T cell module score from matched bulk RNA-seq correlated strongly with TCR transcript counts in tumor regions. General study results and limits: It was found that expanded intratumoral alpha and beta TCR counts tracked tumor mutation counts.

TCRdb re-analysed the 5' RACE reads in MiXCR, keeping a single row per CDR3 protein. The table includes fewer than 15,000 distinct CDR3 sequences, about 5% detected once. This clonotype was counted many times. Its antigen remains unidentified. The ends were cut back, 4 bases at V and 2 bases at J, with 18 bases in the middle. The CDR3 has 15 amino acids. Per the germline V gene, CDR1 is DFQATT and CDR2 is SNEGSKA (reference sequence). Sample time point: sample taken at primary tumor resection. Untreated early-stage non-small cell lung cancer patients, 55 to 85 in total, were the donors. Sequencing of whole RNA from tumor, nontumor lung or frozen PBMC involved no sorting.

The sequencing here drew on lung tumor tissue, taken at surgery. This chain connects TRBV20-1 to TRBJ2-7; weak D call: TRBD2 (7 bases). The source of this sequence is a female donor with early-stage non-small cell lung cancer. CDR3 DNA: TGCAGTGCTACCCCCCGGGGGCGGGGGCCCTACGAGCAGTACTTC. Amino acids: CSATPRGRGPYEQYF.